The clone carrying this T cell receptor beta chain showed up just once. Its antigen is currently unknown. The authors ran a second PCR of roughly 6 to 12 cycles using a sample-barcoded 5' primer and a J-beta primer mix. Each cDNA molecule was tagged by a template-switch adaptor with 12 random nucleotides. TCRdb re-derived calls from the 5' RACE reads in MiXCR, one entry per CDR3 protein. The data hold about 1,400,000 distinct CDR3 sequences, with approximately 60% observed a single time. The sample is drawn from a study of blood T cells in healthy people across ages. Findings of the study overall: With naive T cell percentage, TCR beta diversity showed a strong correlation.

This clonotype originated in a man aged 18 to 30 in good health. Input material: blood.

The CDR3 DNA reads TGTGCCAGCACCTTTGGGGGAGAGACCCAGTACTTC. It encodes CASTFGGETQYF. The chain is built from TRBV3-1 and TRBJ2-5; either TRBD1 or TRBD2 may supply D (5 bases each). The CDR3 loop spans 12 amino acids. Looked up from germline, CDR1 is LGHDT and CDR2 is YNNKEL (reference sequence). Trimming left V 7 bases short and J 4 bases short, with 10 bases between.